These 21 T cell receptor beta chains were sequenced from one sample in a study of technical replicates of blood from several donors. Here immunoSEQ multiplex PCR was the method, and the copy in TCRdb shows in-frame clones only, minus some. The data show tens of thousands of clones, 92% seen once. The sample taken for sequencing was T cells isolated from PBMCs. These receptors originate from a human donor in good health.

The V and J genes are TRBV9 and TRBJ2-3; 8 bases line up with TRBD2. There are 15 residues in the CDR3. The germline CDR1 and CDR2 sequences are SGDLS and YYNGEE. V trimming: 0 bases; J trimming: 8 bases; junction bases outside the gene matches: 8. In DNA form, the CDR3 reads TGTGCCAGCAGCGTAGGCACGGGAGGGCCGGGTACGCAGTATTTT. This codes for CASSVGTGGPGTQYF.

The rearrangement links TRBV7-6 to TRBJ1-5, with D perhaps matching TRBD1 (5 bases). Trimming removed 5 bases at V and 1 base at J, with 15 bases between. Germline V gene lookup returns CDR1 SGHVS and CDR2 FNYEAQ. The CDR3 has 16 residues. The CDR3 loop reads CASSPSGGRSNQPQHF. CDR3 nucleotides: TGTGCCAGCAGCCCTTCCGGGGGTAGGAGCAATCAGCCCCAGCATTTT.

The V and J genes are TRBV19 and TRBJ2-7; possibly TRBD1 for D (6 bases). The CDR3 extends over 14 amino acids. Trimming removed 10 bases at V and 7 bases at J, with 23 bases between. Germline CDR1 reads LNHDA; CDR2 reads SQIVND (reference sequence). The CDR3 nucleotides are TGTGCCACCGCTTCCGTAGCAGGGGCTTGGGAGCAGTACTTC. It translates to CATASVAGAWEQYF.

In its sample, this clone was seen once. The gene calls are TRBV14 and TRBJ2-7; D call uncertain. Germline V gene lookup returns CDR1 SGHDN and CDR2 FVKESK. The CDR3 runs 14 residues. Trimming removed 0 bases from V and 6 bases from J, with 12 bases in between. CDR3 bases: TGTGCCAGCAGCCAAGATCGAGCGTCCGCCGAGCAGTACTTC. Amino acids: CASSQDRASAEQYF.

The chain is built from TRBV27 and TRBJ1-5; possible D gene TRBD1, 6 bases. Between the trimmed V and J ends, which lost 5 bases and 7 bases, there was a span of 12 bases. The germline CDR1 and CDR2 sequences are MNHEY and SMNVEV (reference sequence). CDR3 length equals 13 residues. Written as DNA, the CDR3 is TGTGCCAGCAGTAAAACAGGGATACAGCCCCAGCATTTT. Protein product: CASSKTGIQPQHF.

The J gene is TRBJ2-2, the V gene TRBV9, with a tentative D call TRBD2 (6 bases). Germline CDR1 is SGDLS and CDR2 is YYNGEE. This CDR3 contains 12 residues. Trimming took off 6 bases at V and 5 bases at J, with 8 bases between the two ends. The CDR3 protein is CASTAGTGELFF. CDR3 in DNA: TGTGCCAGCACCGCGGGGACCGGGGAGCTGTTTTTT.

The chain couples TRBV27 to TRBJ1-1; possibly TRBD1 for D (6 bases). The CDR3 totals 16 residues. Germline V gene sequence: CDR1 MNHEY, CDR2 SMNVEV (reference sequence). V lost 3 bases and J 1 base, leaving 15 bases between the germline ends. The CDR3 loop is CASSFSGGAGNTEAFF. The CDR3, as DNA: TGTGCCAGCAGTTTTTCTGGGGGCGCCGGGAACACTGAAGCTTTCTTT.

The gene calls are TRBV7-8 and TRBJ1-3, with D perhaps matching TRBD1 (5 bases). V lost 5 bases and J lost 6, with 17 bases in between. The germline gives CDR1 SGHVS, CDR2 FQNEAQ. The CDR3 runs to 15 residues. Here the CDR3 DNA reads TGTGCCAGCAGCGCACCAGGGAATTTGGTAAACACCATATATTTT. Encoded protein: CASSAPGNLVNTIYF.

The rearrangement joins TRBV28 to TRBJ2-1; D is possibly TRBD1 (6 bases). Germline loops: CDR1 MDHEN, CDR2 SYDVKM. This CDR3 contains 13 residues. Trimming removed 9 bases from V and 6 bases from J, with 15 bases in between. This CDR3 is CASTTGLVNEQFF. DNA of the CDR3: TGTGCCAGTACCACAGGGCTGGTCAATGAGCAGTTCTTC.

The chain recombines TRBV6-6 with TRBJ2-7, with a possible D match to TRBD2 (5 bases). V shed 4 bases and J shed 0 bases, with 7 bases lying between them. There are 13 residues in the CDR3. Germline CDR1 MNHNY, CDR2 SVGAGI (reference sequence). In nucleotides, the CDR3 is TGTGCCAGCAGTTGGAGGAGCTCCTACGAGCAGTACTTC. Translation gives CASSWRSSYEQYF.

The rearrangement uses TRBV6-5 and TRBJ1-4; 8 bases line up with TRBD1. From germline, CDR1 is MNHEY and CDR2 SVGAGI. The trim removed 5 bases at V and 5 bases at J, leaving 4 bases unmatched. The CDR3 runs 14 residues. The CDR3 protein is CASSPRTGNEKLFF. DNA of the CDR3: TGTGCCAGCAGTCCTCGGACAGGGAATGAAAAACTGTTTTTT.

V gene TRBV7-9 combines with J gene TRBJ2-6; possible D gene TRBD1, 6 bases. V was pared by 4 bases and J by 3 bases, with 19 bases between. The V gene's germline CDR1 is SEHNR and CDR2 FQNEAQ (reference sequence). The CDR3 length is 18 residues. CDR3 loop: CASSSDLDSSFGANVLTF. CDR3 nucleotide sequence: TGTGCCAGCAGCTCGGACCTGGACAGCTCCTTTGGGGCCAACGTCCTGACTTTC.

This clone was detected only once. The chain carries TRBV29-1 and TRBJ2-1, with D hard to call. CDR3 length: 13 amino acids. Germline V lookup: CDR1 SQVTM, CDR2 ANQGSEA. Trimming left V 1 base short and J 6 bases short, with 10 bases between. DNA of the CDR3: TGCAGCGTTGAAGTCGCCCTACGCAATGAGCAGTTCTTC. It yields the protein CSVEVALRNEQFF.

The chain recombines TRBV30 with TRBJ2-5; 8 bases align to TRBD1. Germline loops: CDR1 GTSNPN, CDR2 SVGIG (reference sequence). CDR3 length: 16 amino acids. V lost 3 bases and J lost 4; bases outside the gene matches: 13. In nucleotides, the CDR3 is TGTGCCTGGAGCGGCCCTCGGCAGGGGGCCCGAGAGACCCAGTACTTC. Translation gives CAWSGPRQGARETQYF.

The rearrangement joins TRBV2 to TRBJ2-7, with D hard to call. V was cut by 7 bases and J by 3 bases, with 13 bases left in between. The CDR3 runs to 13 residues. Germline CDR1 SNHLY, CDR2 FYNNEI. The DNA of the CDR3 is TGTGCCAGCACCCCCCTTGGAGTCTACGAGCAGTACTTC. Protein sequence: CASTPLGVYEQYF. Supplemented by reference TRBV2 and TRBJ2-7, the full variable domain reads EPEVTQTPSHQVTQMGQEVILRCVPISNHLYFYWYRQILGQKVEFLVSFYNNEISEKSEIFDDQFSVERPDGSNFTLKIRSTKLEDSAMYFCASTPLGVYEQYFGPGTRLTVT.

The chain has TRBV7-8 and TRBJ2-1; 10 bases line up with TRBD2. Unmatched junction bases numbered 7, after V lost 5 bases and J lost 3 bases. The CDR3 runs to 16 residues. Per the germline V gene, CDR1 is SGHVS and CDR2 is FQNEAQ. The CDR3 is CASSPGTSAFYNEQFF. The CDR3 nucleotides are TGTGCCAGCAGCCCCGGGACTAGCGCCTTCTACAATGAGCAGTTCTTC.

This chain uses TRBV13 with TRBJ1-4; D remains ambiguous. CDR3 length: 16 amino acids. The V end lost 2 bases, the J end lost 0 bases, and 10 bases lay between the germline ends. The germline CDR1 and CDR2 sequences are PRHDT and FYEKMQ (reference sequence). The CDR3 DNA sequence: TGTGCCAGCAGCTTAAACCAGGCTGCAACTAATGAAAAACTGTTTTTT. Its protein product is CASSLNQAATNEKLFF.

The table lists this clone with a count of one. The rearrangement links TRBV27 to TRBJ1-1; D possibly corresponds to TRBD1 (6 bases). The length of the CDR3 is 13 residues. CDR1 and CDR2 from the germline V gene are MNHEY and SMNVEV (reference sequence). V gave up 10 bases and J gave up 3 bases, with 15 bases separating them. CDR3 protein: CAIGTDSYTEAFF. CDR3 coding DNA: TGTGCCATCGGAACGGACAGCTACACTGAAGCTTTCTTT.

This clone was seen a single time. V is TRBV7-3 and J is TRBJ2-5; 8 bases fit TRBD1. Germline V gene data show CDR1 as SGHTA and CDR2 as FQGTGA. The CDR3 has 13 amino acids. Germline trimming cut 5 bases from V and 4 bases from J; bases unmatched to any gene: 3. DNA of the CDR3: TGTGCCAGCAGCAAGGGACAGGCAGAGACCCAGTACTTC. This sequence encodes CASSKGQAETQYF.

A note on this clone: This CDR3 fails to terminate in the conserved phenylalanine or tryptophan, so it likely reflects a read error. The limits of the CDR3 on the DNA are not certain, so only TCRdb's listed CDR3 is given. CDR3 residues: CAWSLRLGIL. The chain combines TRBV30 with TRBJ2-7; TRBD2, the table's D call, was not compared with the DNA. The CDR3 spans 10 residues, counting both ends. Germline CDR1 is GTSNPN and CDR2 is SVGIG (reference sequence).

This clone appeared a single time. The chain is built from TRBV27 and TRBJ1-2, with 9 bases matching TRBD1. Germline CDR1 is MNHEY and CDR2 is SMNVEV (reference sequence). CDR3 length: 13 amino acids. V lost 7 bases to trimming and J lost 6 bases; unmatched junction nucleotides: 6. CDR3 protein: CASTQDRGNGYTF. CDR3 nucleotide sequence: TGTGCCAGCACCCAGGACAGGGGCAATGGCTACACCTTC.